A selection of T cell receptor beta chains follows, all from one sample in a study of blood T cells in healthy people across ages. TCRdb reprocessed the 5' RACE reads via MiXCR and lists one record per CDR3 protein. The top ten clones hold 7.7% of a sample with around 1,500,000 distinct CDR3 sequences, roughly 28% of them seen once. The sample taken for sequencing was blood. These receptors originate from a woman in her thirties in good health. The CDR3 runs from the conserved cysteine through the conserved F or W. Fields, in order: J gene, clone size, V gene, D gene, CDR3 protein, CDR3 DNA. D genes are given only for firm matches. Expanded clones are given a class, and other clones once, few, many or no size at all.

TRBJ2-7 . TRBV7-2 TRBD1 CASSLDPYRGYEQYF TGTGCCAGCAGCTTAGACCCCTACAGGGGCTACGAGCAGTACTTC
TRBJ2-5 many TRBV29-1 TRBD1 CSACLRTGQETQYF TGCAGCGCTTGCCTCAGGACAGGACAAGAGACCCAGTACTTC
TRBJ1-1 . TRBV7-3 TRBD1 CASSPNRGGNTEAFF TGTGCCAGCAGCCCCAACAGGGGGGGGAACACTGAAGCTTTCTTT
TRBJ1-2 . TRBV24-1 . CATSDPGSGYTF TGTGCCACCAGTGACCCGGGAAGCGGCTACACCTTC
TRBJ1-1 . TRBV5-1 . CASSLSTAEAEAFF TGCGCCAGCAGCTTGTCTACCGCCGAGGCTGAAGCTTTCTTT
TRBJ2-1 few TRBV7-3 . CASAAEIYNEQFF TGTGCCAGCGCCGCAGAGATTTACAATGAGCAGTTCTTC
TRBJ2-1 many TRBV20-1 . CSARMGGEQFF TGCAGTGCTAGAATGGGTGGTGAGCAGTTCTTC
TRBJ2-5 . TRBV5-5 . CASGQTGPRTQYF TGTGCCAGCGGTCAAACAGGGCCCAGAACCCAGTACTTC
TRBJ1-2 . TRBV7-9 TRBD1 CASSEGQGAVGRYTF TGTGCCAGCAGCGAGGGACAGGGGGCAGTGGGTCGCTACACCTTC
TRBJ2-6 few TRBV3-1 . CASSRVRTPNVLTF TGTGCCAGCAGCCGAGTTAGGACACCCAACGTCCTGACTTTC
TRBJ1-2 . TRBV19 . CASSIDQQNYGYTF TGTGCCAGTAGTATAGATCAACAGAACTATGGCTACACCTTC
TRBJ2-3 few TRBV7-9 TRBD2 CASSPPGTSRADTQYF TGTGCCAGCAGCCCCCCCGGGACTAGCCGGGCAGATACGCAGTATTTT
TRBJ2-1 many TRBV30 . CAWSWLAPYNEQFF TGTGCCTGGAGTTGGCTAGCGCCATACAATGAGCAGTTCTTC
TRBJ2-1 . TRBV7-9 TRBD2 CASSSRTSEIYEQFF TGTGCCAGCAGCTCACGGACTAGCGAGATATATGAGCAGTTCTTC
TRBJ2-7 many TRBV6-6 . CASSYSLGPSYEQYF TGTGCCAGCAGTTACTCTCTAGGGCCTTCCTACGAGCAGTACTTC